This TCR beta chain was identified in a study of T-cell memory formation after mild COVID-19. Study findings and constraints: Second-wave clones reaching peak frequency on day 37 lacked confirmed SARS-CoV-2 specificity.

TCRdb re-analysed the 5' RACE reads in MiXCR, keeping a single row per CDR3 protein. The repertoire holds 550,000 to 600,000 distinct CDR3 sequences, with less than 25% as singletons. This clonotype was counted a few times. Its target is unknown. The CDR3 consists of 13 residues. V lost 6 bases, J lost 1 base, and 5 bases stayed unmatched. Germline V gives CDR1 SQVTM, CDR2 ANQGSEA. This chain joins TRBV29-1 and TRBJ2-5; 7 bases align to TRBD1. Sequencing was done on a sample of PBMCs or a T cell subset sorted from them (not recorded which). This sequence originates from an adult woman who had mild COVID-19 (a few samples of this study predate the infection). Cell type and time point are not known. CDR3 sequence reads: CSVSDRAQETQYF. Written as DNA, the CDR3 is TGCAGCGTGTCTGACAGGGCCCAAGAGACCCAGTACTTC.